The subject of this entry is one T cell receptor (beta chain). From whole blood left unfractionated, total RNA was extracted. Unique molecular identifiers were attached to individual cDNA molecules within the library. TCRdb re-called the reads through MiXCR, storing one row per CDR3 protein. The sample includes roughly 120,000 distinct CDR3 sequences, 8.5% to 9% of them seen just once. These data originate in a study of human T cells and chemical hapten exposure. This CDR3 comprises 14 residues. Germline V CDR1 and CDR2: SNHLY, FYNNEI. Trimming took 7 bases from V and 0 from J, leaving 10 bases between them.

Source material: whole blood. This receptor was obtained from a human donor in good health. Some clones in this sample may be carry-over from other donors' samples. The gene calls are TRBV2 and TRBJ1-5, with D possibly TRBD1 on 6 matching bases. The CDR3 DNA follows: TGTGCCAGCACGAACAGGGATAGCAATCAGCCCCAGCATTTT. As protein: CASTNRDSNQPQHF.